One T cell receptor beta chain is described in this entry. The antigen remains undetermined. This may be a read error: a much more frequent sequence differs by one nucleotide. Specified time point: patch test 2, 6 weeks after DPC sensitization. Treatment: therapeutic diphenylcyclopropenone sensitization with weekly scalp DPC. In the authors' methods: Sample-level TCR yields exhibited a median of approximately 88,000, with a range of roughly 20,000 to 700,000. Via MiXCR, TCRdb re-called the RACE reads, giving one row per CDR3 protein. The authors' filters were not applied to this entry. The sample holds about 40,000 distinct CDR3 sequences, around 9.3% seen once. The sample belongs to a study of human T cells and chemical hapten exposure. Study-wide results and limits: DPC sensitization produced no change in TCRs with frequency above 1 in 1000. The count of PT1 expanded TCRs correlated positively with patch test score.

The CDR3 totals 12 residues. The V gene's germline CDR1 is SEHNR and CDR2 FQNEAQ (reference sequence). The material sequenced was whole blood, taken in connection with sensitization to the hapten diphenylcyclopropenone (DPC). J is TRBJ2-1 and V is TRBV7-9, with D tentatively TRBD1 or TRBD2 (5 bases each). The receptor comes from a woman aged 40 to 50 with alopecia areata. Some clones in this sample may be carry-over from other donors' samples. The DNA for the CDR3 is TGTGCCGGCAGCTTTGGGGGTAATGAGCAGTTCTTC. Encoded protein: CAGSFGGNEQFF.